This TCR beta chain stems from a study of shared clonotypes between healthy human individuals. Sequencing used immunoSEQ multiplex PCR; TCRdb keeps in-frame clones, though not all of them. The sample has 950,000 to 1,300,000 clones; roughly 70% are singletons. The CDR3 has 14 amino acids. V lost 3 bases, J lost 0 bases, and 6 bases lay in between. Per the germline V gene, CDR1 is KGHSH and CDR2 is LQKENI. As concerns this clone: Within the sample, other DNA sequences also encode this same CDR3.

Sequencing was carried out using memory CD4+ T cells sorted from blood. As to subset: CD45RA-negative fraction. This receptor was taken from a young man in good health. The genes are TRBV18 and TRBJ2-1; no clear D. The CDR3 here is CASSPRDSYNEQFF. CDR3 coding DNA: TGTGCCAGCTCACCTCGTGACTCCTACAATGAGCAGTTCTTC.